Each of the 18 T cell receptor beta chains below was sequenced from the same sample in a study of early T cells in non-severe SARS-CoV-2 infection. TCRdb re-called the 5' RACE reads through MiXCR, storing one row per CDR3 protein. The table lists about 35,000 distinct CDR3 sequences, roughly 6% of them singletons. Sequencing used whole blood. These receptors came from an adult who was a healthcare worker with PCR-confirmed SARS-CoV-2 infection or an uninfected control (not recorded which).

This clonotype was recorded many times. This chain joins TRBV7-2 and TRBJ2-3; 8 nucleotides agree with TRBD1. CDR3 length equals 15 residues. The J segment lost 1 base and the V segment lost 1 base, leaving 1 base of the junction unmatched. The germline gives CDR1 SGHTA, CDR2 FQGNSA. CDR3 loop: CASSLVGQGTDTQYF. DNA of the CDR3: TGTGCCAGCAGCTTAGTGGGACAGGGCACAGATACGCAGTATTTT.

This clonotype was seen repeatedly, ten times or more. The genes are TRBV9 and TRBJ1-1; TRBD1 agrees at 10 bases. Germline CDR1 and CDR2: SGDLS and YYNGEE. The CDR3 is 14 amino acids. Unmatched junction bases numbered 5, after V lost 4 bases and J lost 5 bases. CDR3 in amino acids: CASSPGTGVTEAFF. The CDR3, as DNA: TGTGCCAGCAGCCCAGGGACAGGGGTTACTGAAGCTTTCTTT.

This clonotype was counted many times. This chain uses TRBV29-1 with TRBJ1-1; 12 bases are shared with TRBD1. This CDR3 is 12 amino acids long. Trimming removed 7 bases from V and 8 bases from J; junction bases left unmatched: 5. Germline V gene data show CDR1 as SQVTM and CDR2 as ANQGSEA. CDR3 sequence (DNA): TGCAGCGGGGACAGGGGGCAAGGAGAAGCTTTCTTT. As protein: CSGDRGQGEAFF.

Within the sample, this clonotype is medium-sized. This chain connects TRBV15 to TRBJ2-6; D not resolved. The V and J ends lost 3 bases and 0 bases respectively, with 9 bases between them. The CDR3 extends over 16 amino acids. CDR1 is LNHNV and CDR2 is YYDKDF in the germline V gene (reference sequence). CDR3 in amino acids: CATSRAAHSGANVLTF. CDR3 coding DNA: TGTGCCACCAGCAGGGCAGCGCACTCTGGGGCCAACGTCCTGACTTTC.

This sequence joins TRBV7-2 and TRBJ2-7; D is unclear. The CDR3 contains 13 residues. Germline assignment: CDR1 SGHTA and CDR2 FQGNSA. V was clipped by 5 bases and J by 0 bases, with 8 bases between them. CDR3 residues: CASSTRSSYEQYF. DNA of the CDR3: TGTGCCAGCAGCACAAGGAGCTCCTACGAGCAGTACTTC.

This clonotype was found many times. The rearrangement joins TRBV7-6 to TRBJ2-5; D not certain. V was pared by 2 bases and J by 3 bases, with 4 bases between. Germline CDR1 SGHVS, CDR2 FNYEAQ. This CDR3 is 12 amino acids long. CDR3 coding DNA: TGTGCCAGCAGCTTACAGGAAGAGACCCAGTACTTC. Its translation: CASSLQEETQYF. The whole variable domain, filled in from reference TRBV7-6 and TRBJ2-5, reads GAGVSQSPRYKVTKRGQDVALRCDPISGHVSLYWYRQALGQGPEFLTYFNYEAQQDKSGLPNDRFSAERPEGSISTLTIQRTEQRDSAMYRCASSLQEETQYFGPGTRLLVL.

This clonotype appeared many times. The chain uses TRBV20-1 and TRBJ2-4; the D gene could be TRBD1 or TRBD2 (5 bases each). Germline V lookup: CDR1 DFQATT, CDR2 SNEGSKA (reference sequence). Trimming took off 4 bases at V and 1 base at J, with 14 bases between the two ends. This CDR3 is built from 15 residues. For the CDR3, the DNA is TGCAGTGCTACGAGGGGCGGGTCGGCCAAAAACATTCAGTACTTC. This codes for CSATRGGSAKNIQYF.

This clonotype was counted ten times or more. The V gene is TRBV18, the J gene TRBJ2-3; the D gene could be TRBD1 or TRBD2 (6 bases each). Trimming pared 1 base from V and 0 bases from J, leaving 11 bases between. This CDR3 comprises 16 residues. Per germline, CDR1 KGHSH and CDR2 LQKENI. CDR3 protein: CASSPQGGSSTDTQYF. Written as DNA, the CDR3 is TGTGCCAGCTCACCACAGGGGGGATCTAGCACAGATACGCAGTATTTT.

This clonotype was observed a handful of times. The chain has TRBV20-1 and TRBJ2-3, with 9 nucleotides matching TRBD1. This CDR3 is 16 amino acids long. From germline, CDR1 is DFQATT and CDR2 SNEGSKA (reference sequence). The V gene end was trimmed by 4 bases and the J gene end by 1 base; junction bases not matched to a gene: 9. This CDR3 is CSATGTGSFGTDTQYF. CDR3 sequence (DNA): TGCAGTGCTACCGGGACAGGGAGTTTTGGCACAGATACGCAGTATTTT.

In its sample, this clonotype was seen a few times. The rearrangement joins TRBV28 to TRBJ2-1; D remains ambiguous. V was pared by 5 bases and J by 0 bases, with 11 bases between. This CDR3 spans 15 amino acids. Germline V lookup: CDR1 MDHEN, CDR2 SYDVKM. The CDR3, as DNA: TGTGCCAGCAGTCGGACGAGAACCTCCTACAATGAGCAGTTCTTC. Translating gives CASSRTRTSYNEQFF.

This clonotype was seen repeatedly, ten times or more. CDR3: CAISESGQGYEQYF. In DNA, the CDR3 is TGTGCCATCAGTGAGTCTGGACAGGGCTACGAGCAGTACTTC. V usage is TRBV10-3 and J usage is TRBJ2-7; 8 bases line up with TRBD1. CDR1 ENHRY and CDR2 SYGVKD come from the germline V gene. The length of the CDR3 is 14 residues. J gave up 3 bases and V 0 bases, and 1 base lay outside the gene matches.

This sequence joins TRBV6-5 and TRBJ1-2; 7 bases map to TRBD1. In germline, CDR1 is MNHEY, CDR2 SVGAGI. The CDR3 totals 12 residues. V shed 2 bases and J 8 bases; nucleotides not matched to a gene: 2. CDR3 nucleotide sequence: TGTGCCAGCAGTTACGGGACAGAGGGCTACACCTTC. Translating it yields CASSYGTEGYTF.

This clonotype has a count of ten or more. This chain uses TRBV4-1 with TRBJ2-3, with 7 bases aligning to TRBD1. Per germline, CDR1 MGHRA and CDR2 YSYEKL. The CDR3 contains 16 residues. The ends lost 4 bases at V and 9 bases at J; junction bases unmatched: 16. The CDR3 region is CASSPTRTGGQDTQYF. The DNA for the CDR3 is TGCGCCAGCAGCCCGACAAGGACAGGTGGACAGGACACGCAGTATTTT.

This clonotype was observed at least ten times. The rearrangement uses TRBV20-1 and TRBJ1-1; 10 bases match TRBD1. The trim removed 5 bases at V and 5 bases at J, leaving 8 bases unmatched. CDR3 length: 14 amino acids. CDR1 is DFQATT and CDR2 is SNEGSKA in the germline V gene (reference sequence). CDR3 coding DNA: TGCAGTGCTCCTGGACAGGGGGGAGTTACTGAAGCTTTCTTT. The encoded protein is CSAPGQGGVTEAFF.

The table lists this clonotype with many counts. The CDR3 reads CARSLWTAYYGYTF. The CDR3 DNA follows: TGTGCCAGAAGCTTGTGGACAGCCTACTATGGCTACACCTTC. V and J are TRBV5-3 and TRBJ1-2; D possibly corresponds to TRBD1 (6 bases). TRBV5-3 is identified as an open reading frame with a role that is uncertain. Trimming removed 1 base from V and 3 bases from J, with 10 bases in between. The CDR3 has 14 residues.

This clonotype was detected many times. The chain links TRBV4-3 to TRBJ1-2; the D is unclear. The germline gives CDR1 LGHNA, CDR2 YSLEER. The CDR3 runs 13 residues. Deletions cut 0 bases from V and 4 bases from J, with 6 bases between. CDR3 coding DNA: TGCGCCAGCAGCCAAGATGCGGGCTATGGCTACACCTTC. This sequence encodes CASSQDAGYGYTF.

This clonotype was counted between two and nine times. The chain combines TRBV7-2 with TRBJ1-3, with D possibly TRBD1 on 6 matching bases. The germline V gene encodes CDR1 SGHTA and CDR2 FQGNSA. V lost 2 bases and J 1 base, leaving 15 bases between the germline ends. The CDR3 contains 17 residues. The CDR3 loop reads CASSLIFRGHSGNTIYF. CDR3 coding DNA: TGTGCCAGCAGCTTAATTTTTCGGGGGCATTCTGGAAACACCATATATTTT.

This clonotype was observed many times. The J gene is TRBJ2-2, the V gene TRBV20-1; a possible D gene is TRBD2 (5 bases). The CDR3 consists of 14 residues. Per germline, CDR1 DFQATT and CDR2 SNEGSKA (reference sequence). V was shortened by 0 bases and J by 7 bases, with 12 bases between the two germline ends. The CDR3 here is CSARDPPGIGELFF. The CDR3 DNA reads as TGCAGTGCTAGAGATCCCCCGGGAATCGGGGAGCTGTTTTTT.